Shown below are 18 T cell receptor beta chains from a single sample sequenced in a study of T-cell memory formation after mild COVID-19. One entry per CDR3 protein results from TCRdb running MiXCR on the 5' RACE reads. The sample yields approximately 190,000 distinct CDR3 sequences, around 18% seen once. Sequenced sample: PBMCs or a T cell subset sorted from them (not recorded which). All receptors come from an adult woman who had mild COVID-19 (a few samples of this study predate the infection). Cell type and time point are not known.

The rearrangement joins TRBV20-1 to TRBJ2-1; tentative D call: TRBD2 (5 bases). Germline V gives CDR1 DFQATT, CDR2 SNEGSKA (reference sequence). This CDR3 is 14 amino acids long. V lost 1 base and J lost 10, with 17 bases in between. CDR3 amino acids: CSARVSGLAGEQFF. As DNA, the CDR3 is TGCAGTGCTAGAGTTTCTGGGCTAGCTGGGGAGCAGTTCTTC.

V is TRBV12-3 or TRBV12-4 and J is TRBJ1-1; D is unresolved. V was cut by 3 bases and J by 1 base, with 12 bases left in between. CDR3 length: 15 amino acids. The CDR3: CASSFVPMGNTEAFF. The CDR3 DNA sequence: TGTGCCAGCAGTTTTGTCCCCATGGGGAACACTGAAGCTTTCTTT.

The V gene is TRBV12-3 or TRBV12-4, the J gene TRBJ1-1; the D gene is possibly TRBD1 (6 bases). Trimming removed 6 bases from V and 6 bases from J, with 17 bases in between. The length of the CDR3 is 14 residues. This chain's CDR3 is CASRRTVGASEAFF. CDR3 DNA: TGTGCCAGCAGGAGGACAGTAGGGGCGTCTGAAGCTTTCTTT.

The CDR3 is CASSSLSGTGGPVGYTF. The CDR3 DNA sequence: TGTGCCAGCAGTTCGCTGTCCGGGACAGGGGGCCCCGTTGGCTACACCTTC. The chain couples TRBV6-5 to TRBJ1-2; 12 nucleotides agree with TRBD1. Germline loops: CDR1 MNHEY, CDR2 SVGAGI. The junction had 13 bases not matched to a gene; V was cut back by 4 bases and J by 7 bases. The length of the CDR3 is 17 residues.

The chain has TRBV6-2 or TRBV6-3 and TRBJ2-7, with TRBD1 matching over 9 bases. Germline assignment: CDR1 MNHEY and CDR2 SVGEGT. This CDR3 is 14 amino acids long. With V trimmed by 6 bases and J by 3 bases, 6 bases remained unmatched. As DNA, the CDR3 is TGTGCCAGCAGGCGTGTGGGACAGGGCTACGAGCAGTACTTC. Its translation: CASRRVGQGYEQYF.

The V call is TRBV5-1, the J call TRBJ2-1; maybe TRBD2 (7 bases). Germline CDR1 SGHRS, CDR2 YFSETQ. Trimming took off 0 bases at V and 6 bases at J, with 16 bases between the two ends. The CDR3 is 16 amino acids. CDR3 coding DNA: TGCGCCAGCAGCTTGGCCGGCGGGGGCCGACCCAATGAGCAGTTCTTC. It specifies CASSLAGGGRPNEQFF.

This clonotype showed up just a few times. The chain recombines TRBV7-8 with TRBJ1-4, with D unclear. V was cut by 4 bases and J by 7 bases, with 13 bases left in between. This CDR3 has 14 amino acids. Germline CDR1 and CDR2: SGHVS and FQNEAQ. CDR3 sequence reads: CASSSGPGGEKLFF. CDR3 nucleotide sequence: TGTGCCAGCAGCTCCGGCCCGGGCGGTGAAAAACTGTTTTTT. The variable domain in full, with the rest retrieved from reference TRBV7-8 and TRBJ1-4, is GAGVSQSPRYKVAKRGQDVALRCDPISGHVSLFWYQQALGQGPEFLTYFQNEAQLDKSGLPSDRFFAERPEGSVSTLKIQRTQQEDSAVYLCASSSGPGGEKLFFGSGTQLSVL.

The rearrangement uses TRBV6-5 and TRBJ1-1; TRBD1 matches at 10 bases. V gave up 6 bases and J gave up 5 bases; unmatched junction bases: 6. The CDR3 contains 14 residues. The germline V gene has CDR1 MNHEY and CDR2 SVGAGI. CDR3 region: CASSRGQGRTEAFF. CDR3 nucleotide sequence: TGTGCCAGCAGCCGGGGACAGGGGAGGACTGAAGCTTTCTTT.

The chain carries TRBV20-1 and TRBJ2-5, with unresolved D. The CDR3 runs to 12 residues. V dropped 3 bases and J dropped 4 bases, with 9 bases sitting between them. Per the germline V gene, CDR1 is DFQATT and CDR2 is SNEGSKA (reference sequence). The CDR3 reads CSARIKGETQYF. The CDR3 DNA reads TGCAGTGCTAGGATTAAGGGAGAGACCCAGTACTTC.

This chain uses TRBV20-1 with TRBJ1-1; perhaps TRBD1 as D (5 bases). V was clipped by 1 base and J by 2 bases, with 14 bases between them. The CDR3 loop spans 15 amino acids. Germline CDR1 and CDR2: DFQATT and SNEGSKA (reference sequence). The CDR3 sequence: CSARAVRGVNTEAFF. CDR3 DNA: TGCAGTGCTAGAGCCGTCCGAGGGGTAAACACTGAAGCTTTCTTT.

The rearrangement uses TRBV29-1 and TRBJ2-7, with a possible D match to TRBD2 (6 bases). Trimming pared 6 bases from V and 4 bases from J, leaving 25 bases between. The CDR3 spans 16 residues. Germline CDR1 reads SQVTM; CDR2 reads ANQGSEA. The CDR3 reads CSVEGRKRQQLYEQYF. In DNA, the CDR3 is TGCAGCGTGGAGGGGCGGAAACGACAGCAGCTTTACGAGCAGTACTTC.

The chain links TRBV29-1 to TRBJ1-2, with a weak D call TRBD1 (5 bases). V was clipped by 8 bases and J by 7 bases, with 17 bases between them. The CDR3 is 12 residues long. Looked up from germline, CDR1 is SQVTM and CDR2 is ANQGSEA. The chain's CDR3 is CSSPDGGVGYTF. The CDR3 DNA reads as TGCAGCTCCCCTGACGGGGGTGTTGGCTACACCTTC.

Only a few counts were recorded for this clonotype. The V gene is TRBV5-5, the J gene TRBJ1-2; 10 bases line up with TRBD1. The germline gives CDR1 SGHKS, CDR2 YYEKEE (reference sequence). The ends lost 0 bases at V and 4 bases at J; junction bases unmatched: 9. The CDR3 has 17 amino acids. CDR3 in DNA: TGTGCCAGCAGCTTGGTGATCGGGACAGGGGTTGGCTATGGCTACACCTTC. As protein: CASSLVIGTGVGYGYTF.

The genes are TRBV9 and TRBJ2-5; 8 bases are shared with TRBD1. The germline V gene has CDR1 SGDLS and CDR2 YYNGEE. CDR3 length: 15 residues. V gave up 0 bases and J gave up 4 bases; unmatched junction bases: 5. The CDR3 DNA reads as TGTGCCAGCAGCGTAGGGGGACAGGCAGTAGAGACCCAGTACTTC. Translation gives CASSVGGQAVETQYF.

The table lists this clonotype with many counts. CDR3 in amino acids: CSARTGNYGYTF. CDR3 bases: TGCAGTGCTCGGACAGGGAACTATGGCTACACCTTC. V usage is TRBV20-1 and J usage is TRBJ1-2; 8 positions agree with TRBD1. The CDR3 is 12 amino acids. Germline V gene lookup returns CDR1 DFQATT and CDR2 SNEGSKA (reference sequence). The trim removed 5 bases at V and 2 bases at J, leaving 1 base unmatched.

A remark on this clonotype: At one end the junction does not follow the germline gene, possibly because of a read error. The V and J genes are TRBV15 and TRBJ2-1; 10 nucleotides agree with TRBD2. The length of the CDR3 is 16 residues. The germline gives CDR1 LNHNV, CDR2 YYDKDF (reference sequence). The CDR3 is CATRRVGLAVYNEQFF. As DNA, the CDR3 is TGTGCCACCCGCAGAGTAGGACTAGCGGTCTACAATGAGCAGTTCTTC.

This clonotype was seen more than once but under ten times. The rearrangement links TRBV4-1 to TRBJ2-7, with TRBD1 matching 9 bases. V was clipped by 3 bases and J by 1 base; unmatched bases: 1. CDR3 length: 14 residues. CDR1 and CDR2 from the germline V gene are MGHRA and YSYEKL. The CDR3 DNA reads TGCGCCAGCAGCCATGACAGGGGGTCCTACGAGCAGTACTTC. This codes for CASSHDRGSYEQYF.

This clonotype was seen more than once but under ten times. The chain couples TRBV28 to TRBJ1-5, with no clear D. The V gene's germline CDR1 is MDHEN and CDR2 SYDVKM. The CDR3 length is 15 residues. The V end was cut by 5 bases, the J end by 0 bases, with 11 bases between. CDR3 coding DNA: TGTGCCAGCAGTCAAGGTTCACATAGCAATCAGCCCCAGCATTTT. Translating gives CASSQGSHSNQPQHF.